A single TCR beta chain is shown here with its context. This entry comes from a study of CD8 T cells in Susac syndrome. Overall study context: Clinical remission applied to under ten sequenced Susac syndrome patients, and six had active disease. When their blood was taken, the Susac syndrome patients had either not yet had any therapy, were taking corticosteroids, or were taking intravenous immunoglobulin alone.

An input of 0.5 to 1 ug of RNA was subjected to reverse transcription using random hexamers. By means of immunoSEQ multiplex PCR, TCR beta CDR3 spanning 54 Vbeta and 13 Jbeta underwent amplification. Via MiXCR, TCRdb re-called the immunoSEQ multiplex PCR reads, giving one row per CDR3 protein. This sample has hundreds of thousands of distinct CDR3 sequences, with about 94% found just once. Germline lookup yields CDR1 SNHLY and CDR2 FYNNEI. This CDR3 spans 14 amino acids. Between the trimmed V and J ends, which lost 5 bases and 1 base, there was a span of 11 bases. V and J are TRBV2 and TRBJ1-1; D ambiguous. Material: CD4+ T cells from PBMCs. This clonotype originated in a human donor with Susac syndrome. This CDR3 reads CASSLRSGNTEAFF. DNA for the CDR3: TGTGCCAGCAGTCTTCGGTCGGGGAACACTGAAGCTTTCTTT. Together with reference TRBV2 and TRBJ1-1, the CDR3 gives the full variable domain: EPEVTQTPSHQVTQMGQEVILRCVPISNHLYFYWYRQILGQKVEFLVSFYNNEISEKSEIFDDQFSVERPDGSNFTLKIRSTKLEDSAMYFCASSLRSGNTEAFFGQGTRLTVV.